The entry below describes one T cell receptor (beta chain). Its target is not known. After expansion with viral peptide pools in the ViraFEST assay, antigen-specific CD4+ T cells were sequenced. Culture lasted 10 days before CD4+ T cell isolation. As their vaccination, participants received two doses of either BNT162b2 or mRNA-1273. Half the medium was swapped for IL-2 medium on days 3 and 7. V was pared by 2 bases and J by 2 bases, with 3 bases between. The CDR3 is 13 residues long. TCRdb's copy holds only in-frame clones and misses some; the assay was immunoSEQ multiplex PCR. The repertoire includes roughly 56,000 clones, 60% to 75% of them detected once, and around 1.3% sits in the top ten. This entry comes from a study of vaccination effects on CD4 cells after COVID-19. Whole-study findings and limits: Long after vaccination, the clones induced by infection and by vaccine shrank markedly in size.

The gene calls are TRBV12-3 or TRBV12-4 and TRBJ2-2, with no clear D. The sequence was obtained from a human donor who received a COVID-19 vaccine. This material consisted of CD4+ T cells from PBMCs cultured with HCoV-229E spike peptides, taken after COVID-19 vaccination. The DNA of the CDR3 is TGTGCCAGCAGTTTATATAACACCGGGGAGCTGTTTTTT. Amino acids: CASSLYNTGELFF.